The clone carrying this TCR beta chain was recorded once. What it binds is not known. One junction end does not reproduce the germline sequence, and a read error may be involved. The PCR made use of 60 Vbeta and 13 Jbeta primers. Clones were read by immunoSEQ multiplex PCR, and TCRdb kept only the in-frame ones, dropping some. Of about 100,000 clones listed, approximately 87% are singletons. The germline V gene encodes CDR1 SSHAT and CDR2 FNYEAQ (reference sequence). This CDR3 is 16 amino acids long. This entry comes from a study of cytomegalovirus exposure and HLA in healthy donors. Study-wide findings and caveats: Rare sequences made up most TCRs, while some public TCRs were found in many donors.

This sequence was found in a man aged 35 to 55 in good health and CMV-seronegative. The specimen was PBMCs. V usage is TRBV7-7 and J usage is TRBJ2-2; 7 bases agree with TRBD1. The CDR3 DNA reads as TGTGCTAGCAGCTTTCGAGGGGGCGCCGACACCGGGGAGCTGTTTTTT. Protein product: CASSFRGGADTGELFF.